This T cell receptor beta chain was identified during a study of somatic mutations in cytotoxic T cells in rheumatoid arthritis. Study conclusions and caveats: Antigens recognized by the expanded CD8+ clones were unknown.

Remarks on this clone: The antigen is unknown.

J gave up 0 bases and V 3 bases, and 4 bases lay outside the gene matches. The CDR3 loop spans 15 amino acids. Germline V gives CDR1 SEHNR, CDR2 FQNEAQ (reference sequence). Only in-frame clones appear in the TCRdb table, and some are missing; sequencing was by immunoSEQ multiplex PCR. This table holds approximately 3,400 clones, approximately 83% found once. The sequence was collected from a man over 45 with rheumatoid arthritis. Sequencing was performed on CD8+ T cells sorted from blood. V gene TRBV7-9 combines with J gene TRBJ1-1; 7 bases line up with TRBD1. CDR3 sequence reads: CASSLGTALNTEAFF. Here the CDR3 DNA reads TGTGCCAGCAGCTTGGGGACAGCTTTGAACACTGAAGCTTTCTTT.